Listed here are 23 T cell receptor beta chains from one sample, sequenced in a study of blood T cell repertoires in COVID-19. Profiled with immunoSEQ multiplex PCR; TCRdb holds only in-frame clones, not every one. The data contain about 370,000 clones, roughly nine tenths of them singletons. The sequencing sample was made of PBMCs or T cells enriched from blood (not recorded which). These receptors all come from a man younger than 35 who had recovered from COVID-19.

This chain connects TRBV6-5 to TRBJ2-3, with D possibly matching TRBD1 (6 bases). CDR3 size: 13 residues. V was cut by 9 bases and J by 8 bases, with 18 bases left in between. CDR1 is MNHEY, CDR2 SVGAGI, per germline. CDR3 protein: CASNQDSLGTQYF. As DNA, the CDR3 is TGTGCCAGTAACCAGGACAGCTTGGGTACGCAGTATTTT.

This sequence joins TRBV9 and TRBJ1-4; TRBD1 matches at 7 bases. Per germline, CDR1 SGDLS and CDR2 YYNGEE. V was clipped by 0 bases and J by 6 bases; unmatched bases: 5. The CDR3 extends over 15 amino acids. CDR3: CASSVGITGDEKLFF. The CDR3 nucleotides read TGTGCCAGCAGCGTAGGGATTACAGGGGATGAAAAACTGTTTTTT.

This sequence joins TRBV28 and TRBJ1-1; D perhaps matches TRBD1 (5 bases). CDR3 size: 13 residues. V lost 6 bases and J lost 0, with 8 bases in between. Per the germline V gene, CDR1 is MDHEN and CDR2 is SYDVKM. CDR3 in amino acids: CASRKGMNTEAFF. CDR3 nucleotides: TGTGCCAGCAGAAAGGGGATGAACACTGAAGCTTTCTTT. The variable domain in full, with the rest retrieved from reference TRBV28 and TRBJ1-1, is DVKVTQSSRYLVKRTGEKVFLECVQDMDHENMFWYRQDPGLGLRLIYFSYDVKMKEKGDIPEGYSVSREKKERFSLILESASTNQTSMYLCASRKGMNTEAFFGQGTRLTVV.

The rearrangement uses TRBV9 and TRBJ2-5; possible D gene TRBD1, 5 bases. This CDR3 contains 15 residues. In germline, CDR1 is SGDLS, CDR2 YYNGEE. V was trimmed by 3 bases and J by 0 bases, leaving 12 bases between them. The CDR3 is CASSAWGSDQETQYF. CDR3 bases: TGTGCCAGCAGCGCGTGGGGCAGCGACCAAGAGACCCAGTACTTC.

The rearrangement links TRBV19 to TRBJ1-2; a possible D gene is TRBD1 (5 bases). The CDR3 loop spans 16 amino acids. Germline CDR1 LNHDA, CDR2 SQIVND (reference sequence). V lost 6 bases and J 0 bases, leaving 17 bases between the germline ends. CDR3 loop: CASRPKEAGANYGYTF. The DNA for the CDR3 is TGTGCCAGTAGACCCAAAGAGGCGGGGGCTAACTATGGCTACACCTTC.

This clone was observed once. V and J are TRBV5-1 and TRBJ2-7; 7 nucleotides match TRBD2. Losses at the gene ends were 4 bases for V and 4 bases for J; bases not matched to a gene: 14. Germline CDR1 is SGHRS and CDR2 is YFSETQ. The CDR3 spans 16 residues. The CDR3 reads CASSPGASGGGYEQYF. The CDR3 nucleotides read TGCGCCAGCAGCCCTGGAGCTAGCGGTGGAGGGTACGAGCAGTACTTC.

The V gene is TRBV7-2, the J gene TRBJ2-1; TRBD2 aligns across 12 bases. CDR1 and CDR2 from the germline V gene are SGHTA and FQGNSA. The CDR3 runs 18 residues. V trimming: 3 bases; J trimming: 9 bases; junction bases outside the gene matches: 15. CDR3 bases: TGTGCCAGCAGCTTCCCCGAGGAGCGGCTAGCGGGAGGGACTGAGCAGTTCTTC. Encoded protein: CASSFPEERLAGGTEQFF. The full variable domain, with the rest looked up from reference TRBV7-2 and TRBJ2-1, is GAGVSQSPSNKVTEKGKDVELRCDPISGHTALYWYRQSLGQGLEFLIYFQGNSAPDKSGLPSDRFSAERTGGSVSTLTIQRTQQEDSAVYLCASSFPEERLAGGTEQFFGPGTRLTVL.

The gene calls are TRBV9 and TRBJ2-1; 8 nucleotides match TRBD1. The length of the CDR3 is 14 residues. CDR1 and CDR2 from the germline V gene are SGDLS and YYNGEE. Trimming cost V 4 bases and J 10 bases; bases outside gene matches: 10. CDR3 amino acids: CASSPPTGGGEQFF. Here the CDR3 DNA reads TGTGCCAGCAGCCCCCCCACAGGGGGAGGCGAGCAGTTCTTC.

The genes are TRBV18 and TRBJ1-5; no firm D call. The ends were cut back, 1 base at V and 6 bases at J, with 19 bases in the middle. The CDR3 sequence is 17 residues long. Per germline, CDR1 KGHSH and CDR2 LQKENI. In DNA, the CDR3 is TGTGCCAGCTCACCACAGAGGCTAAGGGAGAGAGGTCAGCCCCAGCATTTT. Its translation: CASSPQRLRERGQPQHF. The whole variable domain, remainder taken from reference TRBV18 and TRBJ1-5, is NAGVMQNPRHLVRRRGQEARLRCSPMKGHSHVYWYRQLPEEGLKFMVYLQKENIIDESGMPKERFSAEFPKEGPSILRIQQVVRGDSAAYFCASSPQRLRERGQPQHFGDGTRLSIL.

The chain combines TRBV4-1 with TRBJ2-1; 7 positions agree with TRBD2. This CDR3 comprises 15 residues. V lost 0 bases and J lost 10; bases outside the gene matches: 9. CDR1 MGHRA and CDR2 YSYEKL come from the germline V gene. CDR3 coding DNA: TGCGCCAGCAGCCAAGAACTAGCGTCGACCTCGGAGCAGTTCTTC. This translates into CASSQELASTSEQFF.

The CDR3 is CASPTGLATITDTQYF. The CDR3 nucleotides read TGTGCCAGCCCTACAGGACTAGCGACTATCACAGATACGCAGTATTTT. This chain links TRBV2 with TRBJ2-3; 9 bases map to TRBD2. The CDR3 loop spans 16 amino acids. Losses at the gene ends were 8 bases for V and 2 bases for J; bases not matched to a gene: 11. Germline CDR1 SNHLY, CDR2 FYNNEI.

Only one count was recorded for this clone. The chain employs TRBV20-1 and TRBJ2-1; TRBD2 is a possible D gene (6 bases). Trimming shortened V by 3 bases and J by 7 bases, and 10 bases separated the two germline ends. The germline CDR1 and CDR2 sequences are DFQATT and SNEGSKA (reference sequence). The CDR3 is 12 amino acids. The CDR3 protein is CSASTGRNEQFF. In nucleotides, the CDR3 is TGCAGTGCTAGTACGGGGAGGAATGAGCAGTTCTTC.

This clone appeared a single time. V is TRBV6-4 and J is TRBJ2-7; 8 bases match TRBD1. CDR3 length: 15 amino acids. V lost 5 bases and J lost 1; bases outside the gene matches: 7. Germline-derived CDR1 and CDR2 are MRHNA and SNTAGT. The CDR3 loop is CASSTGTGPSYEQYF. The CDR3 coding sequence is TGTGCCAGCAGTACCGGGACAGGCCCTTCCTACGAGCAGTACTTC.

The chain joins TRBV3-1 (or the pseudogene TRBV3-2) to TRBJ1-2, with TRBD1 as a possible D gene (5 bases). V dropped 1 base and J dropped 4 bases, with 13 bases sitting between them. Germline V gene lookup returns CDR1 LGHDT and CDR2 YNNKEL (reference sequence). There are 15 residues in the CDR3. CDR3 loop: CASSQAIGEGYGYTF. In nucleotides, the CDR3 is TGTGCCAGCAGCCAAGCCATAGGGGAAGGCTATGGCTACACCTTC.

The rearrangement links TRBV6-2 or TRBV6-3 to TRBJ1-1, with D possibly matching TRBD1 (5 bases). V was shortened by 6 bases and J by 8 bases, with 13 bases between the two germline ends. CDR1 is MNHEY and CDR2 is SVGEGT in the germline V gene. The CDR3 runs to 12 residues. The CDR3 DNA follows: TGTGCCAGCAGCCCAACAGGCCGGGAAGCTTTCTTT. This gives the protein CASSPTGREAFF.

The chain joins TRBV6-5 to TRBJ2-1, with 7 bases lining up with TRBD1. V shed 7 bases, J shed 7 bases, and the junction held 10 bases outside the gene matches. CDR1 is MNHEY and CDR2 is SVGAGI in the germline V gene. The CDR3 loop spans 14 amino acids. CDR3 in DNA: TGTGCCAGCAAAGGGGAGACAGGGTTGAATGAGCAGTTCTTC. It encodes CASKGETGLNEQFF.

J is TRBJ2-3 and V is TRBV23-1, with 8 bases that match TRBD1. TRBV23-1 falls under the ORF class, with uncertain function. V trimming: 6 bases; J trimming: 5 bases; junction bases outside the gene matches: 4. The length of the CDR3 is 13 residues. The CDR3 spells CASRTGARDTQYF. CDR3 sequence (DNA): TGCGCCAGCAGGACAGGGGCACGAGATACGCAGTATTTT.

The chain couples TRBV9 to TRBJ1-1, with D unresolved. This CDR3 is built from 12 residues. Germline V CDR1 and CDR2: SGDLS, YYNGEE. Trimming shortened V by 0 bases and J by 8 bases, and 8 bases separated the two germline ends. The CDR3 reads CASSVVSEEAFF. In DNA form, the CDR3 reads TGTGCCAGCAGCGTAGTAAGTGAGGAAGCTTTCTTT.

The chain links TRBV12-3 or TRBV12-4 to TRBJ2-5; a weak D match, TRBD2 (5 bases). With 3 bases removed from V and 5 bases from J, the gap between germline ends came to 10 bases. The CDR3 covers 13 residues. The CDR3 sequence is CASSFKRGETQYF. The CDR3 DNA follows: TGTGCCAGCAGTTTTAAGAGAGGGGAGACCCAGTACTTC.

The chain has TRBV9 and TRBJ2-7; D not resolved. V gave up 0 bases and J gave up 3 bases, with 7 bases separating them. From germline, CDR1 is SGDLS and CDR2 YYNGEE. CDR3 size: 13 residues. CDR3 coding DNA: TGTGCCAGCAGCGTAGTCCCGGGCTACGAGCAGTACTTC. Translating gives CASSVVPGYEQYF.

V is TRBV3-1 (or the pseudogene TRBV3-2) and J is TRBJ2-7, with 11 bases fitting TRBD1. With V trimmed by 4 bases and J by 6 bases, 8 bases remained unmatched. The CDR3 runs to 15 residues. Germline assignment: CDR1 LGHDT and CDR2 YNNKEL (reference sequence). The CDR3 nucleotides read TGTGCCAGCAGCCGCAACGGACAGGGGGCGGGCGAGCAGTACTTC. Its translation is CASSRNGQGAGEQYF.

This chain links TRBV27 with TRBJ1-1, with 8 nucleotides matching TRBD1. CDR3 length: 15 amino acids. Germline assignment: CDR1 MNHEY and CDR2 SMNVEV (reference sequence). Trimming cost V 6 bases and J 0 bases; bases outside gene matches: 6. In DNA form, the CDR3 reads TGTGCCAGCAGGCGGACAGGGCAAATGAACACTGAAGCTTTCTTT. This translates into CASRRTGQMNTEAFF.

This clone was observed a handful of times. The chain carries TRBV19 and TRBJ1-5; maybe TRBD1 (6 bases). CDR3 length: 16 residues. Trimming took 5 bases from V and 3 from J, leaving 17 bases between them. Germline values: CDR1 LNHDA, CDR2 SQIVND (reference sequence). The DNA for the CDR3 is TGTGCCAGTAGTTCTACTAACAGGGTAACCAATCAGCCCCAGCATTTT. Encoded protein: CASSSTNRVTNQPQHF.